These 11 T cell receptor beta chains originate from one sample sequenced in a study of T cell responses to AZD1222 COVID-19 vaccine. Measured with immunoSEQ multiplex PCR; TCRdb has only the in-frame clones, and not every one. The table lists over 110,000 clones, almost 95% of them singletons. The source was peripheral blood, collected 28 days after the second AZD1222 dose. Every receptor here comes from an adult who received the AZD1222 COVID-19 vaccine.

The rearrangement joins TRBV6-6 to TRBJ1-4; 7 bases align to TRBD1. Germline CDR1 reads MNHNY; CDR2 reads SVGAGI (reference sequence). The trim removed 6 bases at V and 7 bases at J, leaving 14 bases unmatched. The CDR3 runs to 16 residues. The CDR3 region is CASRDPDRASFEKLFF. CDR3 nucleotides: TGTGCCAGCAGAGACCCCGACAGGGCAAGTTTTGAAAAACTGTTTTTT.

This rearrangement joins TRBV5-5 to TRBJ1-6; D remains unclear. The V gene's germline CDR1 is SGHKS and CDR2 YYEKEE (reference sequence). There are 14 residues in the CDR3. Trimming left V 0 bases short and J 9 bases short, with 10 bases between. CDR3 sequence: CASSLGQISSPLHF. The CDR3 DNA follows: TGTGCCAGCAGCTTGGGGCAAATCAGTTCACCCCTCCACTTT. Based on the CDR3 plus reference TRBV5-5 and TRBJ1-6, the full variable domain is DAGVTQSPTHLIKTRGQQVTLRCSPISGHKSVSWYQQVLGQGPQFIFQYYEKEERGRGNFPDRFSARQFPNYSSELNVNALLLGDSALYLCASSLGQISSPLHFGNGTRLTVT.

This clone came up once. The chain carries TRBV2 and TRBJ1-2; D not certain. The CDR3 is 12 residues long. Trimming removed 6 bases from V and 8 bases from J, with 13 bases in between. Germline V CDR1 and CDR2: SNHLY, FYNNEI. The DNA of the CDR3 is TGTGCCAGCAGACAAAGCTCAGAGGGCTACACCTTC. Translated: CASRQSSEGYTF.

The chain links TRBV9 to TRBJ1-1; TRBD1 might be the D (6 bases). The CDR3 contains 14 residues. Looked up from germline, CDR1 is SGDLS and CDR2 is YYNGEE. Trimming cost V 4 bases and J 2 bases, with 12 bases left between them. The CDR3 region is CASSPGQTNTEAFF. In DNA form, the CDR3 reads TGTGCCAGCAGCCCCGGACAGACAAACACTGAAGCTTTCTTT.

Here the CDR3 reads CASSPRTGVEETQYF. Here the CDR3 DNA reads TGTGCCAGCTCACCCCGTACAGGGGTGGAAGAGACCCAGTACTTC. The V and J genes are TRBV18 and TRBJ2-5, with 7 positions matching TRBD1. Germline CDR1 KGHSH, CDR2 LQKENI. J was trimmed by 3 bases and V by 3 bases; bases with no gene match: 7. This CDR3 is 15 amino acids long.

The CDR3 reads CASSSARGETYTGELFF. CDR3 sequence (DNA): TGTGCCAGCAGCAGCGCTAGAGGGGAGACGTACACCGGGGAGCTGTTTTTT. This chain uses TRBV7-6 with TRBJ2-2, with D perhaps being TRBD1 or TRBD2 (5 bases each). Germline assignment: CDR1 SGHVS and CDR2 FNYEAQ. V was cut by 5 bases and J by 3 bases, with 19 bases left in between. This CDR3 spans 17 amino acids.

The chain recombines TRBV18 with TRBJ1-1; 8 bases match TRBD1. In germline, CDR1 is KGHSH, CDR2 LQKENI. J lost 5 bases, V lost 5 bases, and 4 bases had no gene match. This CDR3 region has 13 residues. CDR3 region: CASSATGETEAFF. The CDR3 nucleotides read TGTGCCAGCTCAGCGACAGGGGAGACTGAAGCTTTCTTT.

CDR3 sequence: CASSVTGGSNSPLHF. In DNA, the CDR3 is TGTGCCAGCAGCGTAACAGGGGGGTCCAATTCACCCCTCCACTTT. The rearrangement uses TRBV7-2 and TRBJ1-6; 8 nucleotides align to TRBD1. CDR1 is SGHTA and CDR2 is FQGNSA in the germline V gene. This CDR3 has 15 amino acids. The J segment lost 7 bases and the V segment lost 5 bases, leaving 7 bases of the junction unmatched.

Only one count was recorded for this clone. The rearrangement joins TRBV5-1 to TRBJ1-2; D call uncertain. Per germline, CDR1 SGHRS and CDR2 YFSETQ. V gave up 4 bases and J gave up 0 bases, with 19 bases separating them. CDR3 length: 17 amino acids. The CDR3 region is CASSPAYGSQPNYGYTF. Written as DNA, the CDR3 is TGCGCCAGCAGCCCAGCTTATGGTTCGCAGCCTAACTATGGCTACACCTTC.

The genes are TRBV5-1 and TRBJ1-4; unclear D gene. Germline lookup yields CDR1 SGHRS and CDR2 YFSETQ. V was trimmed by 0 bases and J by 8 bases, leaving 14 bases between them. This CDR3 is 15 amino acids long. The CDR3 DNA reads as TGCGCCAGCAGCTTGGTTCCGGGATTCGGGGAAAAACTGTTTTTT. This translates into CASSLVPGFGEKLFF.

This chain links TRBV2 with TRBJ1-1; no clear D. CDR1 is SNHLY and CDR2 is FYNNEI in the germline V gene. The CDR3 runs 15 residues. V was trimmed by 5 bases and J by 2 bases, leaving 15 bases between them. CDR3 residues: CASSSEVGLNTEAFF. CDR3 nucleotides: TGTGCCAGCAGTTCAGAAGTAGGCCTCAACACTGAAGCTTTCTTT.